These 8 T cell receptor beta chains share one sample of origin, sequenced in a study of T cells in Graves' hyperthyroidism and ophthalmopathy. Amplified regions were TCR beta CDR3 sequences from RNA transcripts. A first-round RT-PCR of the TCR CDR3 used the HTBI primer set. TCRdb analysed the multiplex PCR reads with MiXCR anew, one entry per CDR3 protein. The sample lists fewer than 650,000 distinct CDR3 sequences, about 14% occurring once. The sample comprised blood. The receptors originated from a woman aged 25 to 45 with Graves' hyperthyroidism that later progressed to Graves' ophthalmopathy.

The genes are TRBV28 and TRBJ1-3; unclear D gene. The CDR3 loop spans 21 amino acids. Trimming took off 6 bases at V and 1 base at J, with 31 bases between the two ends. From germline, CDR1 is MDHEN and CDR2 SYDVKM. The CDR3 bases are TGTGCCAGCAGCAATTACCCCCAGCAAGGACCCGCCCGGAGGTCTGGAAACACCATATATTTT. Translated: CASSNYPQQGPARRSGNTIYF.

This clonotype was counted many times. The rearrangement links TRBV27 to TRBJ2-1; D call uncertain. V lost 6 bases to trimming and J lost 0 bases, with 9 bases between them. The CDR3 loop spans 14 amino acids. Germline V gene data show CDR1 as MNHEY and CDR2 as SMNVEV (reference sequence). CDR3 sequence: CASRGGSSYNEQFF. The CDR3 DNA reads TGTGCCAGCAGGGGCGGAAGCTCCTACAATGAGCAGTTCTTC.

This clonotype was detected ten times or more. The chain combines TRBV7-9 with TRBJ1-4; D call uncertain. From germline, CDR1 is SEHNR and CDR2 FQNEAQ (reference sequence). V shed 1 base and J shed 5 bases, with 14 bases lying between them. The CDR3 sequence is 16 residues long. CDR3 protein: CASSLGVATTNEKLFF. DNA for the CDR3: TGTGCCAGCAGCTTAGGCGTAGCGACTACGAATGAAAAACTGTTTTTT.

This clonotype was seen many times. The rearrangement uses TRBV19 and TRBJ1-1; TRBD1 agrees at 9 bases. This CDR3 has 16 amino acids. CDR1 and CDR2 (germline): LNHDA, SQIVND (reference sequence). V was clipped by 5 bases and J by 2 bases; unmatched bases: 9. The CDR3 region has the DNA TGTGCCAGTAGTGAATTGGGACAGGGAATTAACACTGAAGCTTTCTTT. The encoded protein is CASSELGQGINTEAFF. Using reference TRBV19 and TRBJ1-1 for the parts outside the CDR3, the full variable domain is DGGITQSPKYLFRKEGQNVTLSCEQNLNHDAMYWYRQDPGQGLRLIYYSQIVNDFQKGDIAEGYSVSREKKESFPLTVTSAQKNPTAFYLCASSELGQGINTEAFFGQGTRLTVV.

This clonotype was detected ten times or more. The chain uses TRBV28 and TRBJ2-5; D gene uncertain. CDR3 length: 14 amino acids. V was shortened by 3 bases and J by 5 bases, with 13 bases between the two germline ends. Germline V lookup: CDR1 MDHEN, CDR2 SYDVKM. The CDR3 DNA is TGTGCCAGCAGTTTTTTCTCAGATACGGAGACCCAGTACTTC. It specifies CASSFFSDTETQYF.

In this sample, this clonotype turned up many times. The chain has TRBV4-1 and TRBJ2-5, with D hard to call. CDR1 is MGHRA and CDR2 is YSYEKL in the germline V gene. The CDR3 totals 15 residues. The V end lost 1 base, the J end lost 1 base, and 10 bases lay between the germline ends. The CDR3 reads CASSQGNRLQETQYF. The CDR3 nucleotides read TGCGCCAGCAGCCAAGGGAACCGGCTCCAAGAGACCCAGTACTTC.

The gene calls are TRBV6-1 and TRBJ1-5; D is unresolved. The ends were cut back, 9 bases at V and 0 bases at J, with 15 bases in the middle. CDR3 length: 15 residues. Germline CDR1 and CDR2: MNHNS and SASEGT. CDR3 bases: TGTGCCAGTACCCGGGGTTCACATAGCAATCAGCCCCAGCATTTT. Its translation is CASTRGSHSNQPQHF.

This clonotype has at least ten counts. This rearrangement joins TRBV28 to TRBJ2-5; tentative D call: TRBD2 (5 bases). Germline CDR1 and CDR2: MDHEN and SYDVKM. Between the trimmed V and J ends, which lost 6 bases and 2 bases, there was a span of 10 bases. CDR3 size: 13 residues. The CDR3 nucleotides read TGTGCCAGCAGCTTAGGACTTCAAGAGACCCAGTACTTC. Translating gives CASSLGLQETQYF. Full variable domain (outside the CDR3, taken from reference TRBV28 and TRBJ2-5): DVKVTQSSRYLVKRTGEKVFLECVQDMDHENMFWYRQDPGLGLRLIYFSYDVKMKEKGDIPEGYSVSREKKERFSLILESASTNQTSMYLCASSLGLQETQYFGPGTRLLVL.